Below, 14 T cell receptor beta chains from the same sample are listed, as sequenced in a study of blood T cell repertoires in COVID-19. The method was immunoSEQ multiplex PCR; TCRdb's version includes in-frame clones alone and lacks a portion of them. Among 70,000 or so clones listed, roughly 86% were seen once. Sequencing was done on a sample of peripheral blood. These receptor sequences come from a man in his 70s with active COVID-19.

The V and J genes are TRBV6-1 and TRBJ2-5; D is undetermined. The CDR3 totals 16 residues. V lost 1 base to trimming and J lost 1 base, with 13 bases between them. CDR1 and CDR2 (germline): MNHNS, SASEGT. CDR3 DNA sequence: TGTGCCAGCAGTGAAGGCTGGGCGTGGGTCCAAGAGACCCAGTACTTC. Amino acids: CASSEGWAWVQETQYF.

V is TRBV12-5 and J is TRBJ2-2; 11 nucleotides agree with TRBD2. The CDR3 is 14 amino acids. V lost 6 bases to trimming and J lost 4 bases; unmatched junction nucleotides: 1. Germline V CDR1 and CDR2: LGHNT, FRNRAP. CDR3 in amino acids: CASGTSGGTGELFF. The CDR3 bases are TGTGCTAGTGGAACTAGCGGGGGCACCGGGGAGCTGTTTTTT. Filled out from reference TRBV12-5 and TRBJ2-2, the complete variable domain reads DARVTQTPRHKVTEMGQEVTMRCQPILGHNTVFWYRQTMMQGLELLAYFRNRAPLDDSGMPKDRFSAEMPDATLATLKIQPSEPRDSAVYFCASGTSGGTGELFFGEGSRLTVL.

The chain couples TRBV2 to TRBJ2-5; weak D call: TRBD2 (5 bases). Germline loops: CDR1 SNHLY, CDR2 FYNNEI. The CDR3 consists of 15 residues. V was pared by 6 bases and J by 2 bases, with 16 bases between. In nucleotides, the CDR3 is TGTGCCAGCAGCCGAGTGGGAGCGGCACAAGAGACCCAGTACTTC. Amino acids: CASSRVGAAQETQYF.

This sequence joins TRBV9 and TRBJ2-3; TRBD1 matches 8 bases. From germline, CDR1 is SGDLS and CDR2 YYNGEE. CDR3 size: 15 residues. V was clipped by 6 bases and J by 0 bases; unmatched bases: 6. This CDR3 is CASTQTGGSTDTQYF. Here the CDR3 DNA reads TGTGCCAGCACCCAAACAGGGGGGAGCACAGATACGCAGTATTTT.

This clone has just one count. The chain couples TRBV12-3 or TRBV12-4 to TRBJ2-5, with 7 bases that match TRBD2. The CDR3 extends over 13 amino acids. The V and J ends lost 6 bases and 3 bases, in that order; junction bases with no gene match: 4. Here the CDR3 DNA reads TGTGCCAGCAGCCCGGCGGGGGAAGAGACCCAGTACTTC. It is translated as CASSPAGEETQYF.

The chain is built from TRBV9 and TRBJ2-5, with D tentatively TRBD2 (6 bases). Looked up from germline, CDR1 is SGDLS and CDR2 is YYNGEE. The ends were cut back, 0 bases at V and 2 bases at J, with 11 bases in the middle. CDR3 length equals 15 residues. The CDR3 DNA sequence: TGTGCCAGCAGCGTAGAAGGAGGAGGGCAAGAGACCCAGTACTTC. This gives the protein CASSVEGGGQETQYF.

The chain has TRBV2 and TRBJ2-1, with D tentatively TRBD1 (5 bases). Germline loops: CDR1 SNHLY, CDR2 FYNNEI. Trimming removed 4 bases at V and 5 bases at J, with 12 bases between. CDR3 length: 14 amino acids. In nucleotides, the CDR3 is TGTGCCAGCAGTGGGGGCCTCCCCAACAATGAGCAGTTCTTC. Translating gives CASSGGLPNNEQFF.

The chain couples TRBV4-1 to TRBJ1-2, with 9 bases identical to TRBD1. Germline V gene sequence: CDR1 MGHRA, CDR2 YSYEKL. The CDR3 is 15 amino acids. Trimming cost V 4 bases and J 2 bases; bases outside gene matches: 5. The CDR3, as DNA: TGCGCCAGCAGCCTCCGGGACAGGGTAAACTATGGCTACACCTTC. Protein product: CASSLRDRVNYGYTF.

This rearrangement joins TRBV11-3 to TRBJ2-7; 12 nucleotides line up with TRBD2. The CDR3 length is 14 residues. Losses at the gene ends were 5 bases for V and 6 bases for J; bases not matched to a gene: 5. The germline V gene has CDR1 SGHNT and CDR2 YENEEA. The CDR3 DNA is TGTGCCAGCAGCCCCCGGACTAGCGGGGCCGAGCAGTACTTC. This gives the protein CASSPRTSGAEQYF.

The table lists this clone with a count of one. This chain joins TRBV9 and TRBJ2-5; perhaps TRBD2 as D (7 bases). Looked up from germline, CDR1 is SGDLS and CDR2 is YYNGEE. Trimming shortened V by 7 bases and J by 5 bases, and 15 bases separated the two germline ends. The CDR3 is made up of 13 amino acids. The CDR3 here is CASSGGTGETQYF. CDR3 DNA sequence: TGTGCCAGCTCGGGGGGAACAGGGGAGACCCAGTACTTC.

The chain joins TRBV6-2 or TRBV6-3 to TRBJ2-5, with D unclear. Per the germline V gene, CDR1 is MNHEY and CDR2 is SVGEGT. The CDR3 sequence is 12 residues long. The germline V and J ends were trimmed by 4 bases and 1 base, with 4 bases remaining between them. As DNA, the CDR3 is TGTGCCAGCAGTTGGGCCCAAGAGACCCAGTACTTC. This translates into CASSWAQETQYF.

This chain uses TRBV10-3 with TRBJ2-1; 10 nucleotides line up with TRBD2. Trimming removed 6 bases from V and 0 bases from J; junction bases left unmatched: 5. Germline V gene data show CDR1 as ENHRY and CDR2 as SYGVKD. The CDR3 sequence is 16 residues long. The CDR3 sequence is CAIRGASGSSYNEQFF. In DNA, the CDR3 is TGTGCCATCAGGGGGGCTAGCGGGAGCTCCTACAATGAGCAGTTCTTC.

V is TRBV6-1 and J is TRBJ2-7, with D possibly TRBD1 on 5 matching bases. The CDR3 totals 16 residues. V was cut by 3 bases and J by 2 bases, with 17 bases left in between. Germline loops: CDR1 MNHNS, CDR2 SASEGT. As DNA, the CDR3 is TGTGCCAGCAGTGAGGTCCCAGGGCCCTCACCCTACGAGCAGTACTTC. Amino acids: CASSEVPGPSPYEQYF.

The chain carries TRBV4-3 and TRBJ2-1, with 12 bases fitting TRBD2. The CDR3 loop spans 18 amino acids. Unmatched junction bases numbered 6, after V lost 1 base and J lost 2 bases. Germline CDR1 is LGHNA and CDR2 is YSLEER. In DNA form, the CDR3 reads TGCGCCAGCAGCCAAGGGACTAGCGGGGCCCCAACCTACAATGAGCAGTTCTTC. The encoded protein is CASSQGTSGAPTYNEQFF.